This T cell receptor beta chain was recorded in a study of blood T cell repertoires in COVID-19. Study-level information: Acute-phase and convalescent COVID-19 samples originated in the United States, Italy and Spain. Sources were T cells, B-cell-depleted T cells, or PBMCs; the material itself was cDNA or gDNA.

Original data processing: Amplification from reference gene primers served as the basis for estimated nucleated cell counts. Assay used: immunoSEQ multiplex PCR; TCRdb lists only in-frame clones, some missing. Clone size and the V and J calls come from that table; the DNA yielded D and trimming. The repertoire holds some 74,000 clones, with less than 85% as singletons. The V end was cut by 2 bases, the J end by 4 bases, with 13 bases between. This CDR3 has 15 amino acids. Germline CDR1 and CDR2: SEHNR and FQNEAQ (reference sequence). The specimen sequenced was peripheral blood. This chain joins TRBV7-9 and TRBJ2-3, with D unclear. This TCR was recovered from a man aged 65 to 79 with active or convalescent COVID-19. CDR3 DNA sequence: TGTGCCAGCAGCTTAAAGGTGGGTGGGCCAGATACGCAGTATTTT. Translated: CASSLKVGGPDTQYF.